This TCR beta chain was sequenced during a study of cytomegalovirus exposure and HLA in healthy donors. With 60 Vbeta and 13 Jbeta primers, the PCR was carried out. Sequencing used immunoSEQ multiplex PCR; TCRdb keeps in-frame clones, though not all of them. The table shows tens of thousands of clones, with just under 80% occurring only once. Trimming left V 1 base short and J 0 bases short, with 18 bases between. The germline gives CDR1 LGHNA, CDR2 YSLEER. CDR3 length: 19 residues. General study points: Most likely, a cluster of highly shared sequence variants arose as a sequencing artifact. Across donors, presence/absence analyses took sequencing depth to be roughly uniform. Some segments of the V type, notably TRBV6-2 and TRBV6-3, were excluded as indistinguishable. The study put 150 to 200 TCR beta chains on its list as cytomegalovirus-associated.

This clone was recorded only once. Its antigen is not identified. The chain combines TRBV4-3 with TRBJ2-2; D might be TRBD1 (6 bases). This receptor was obtained from a young woman in good health and CMV-seronegative. The sample was PBMCs. In DNA, the CDR3 is TGCGCCAGCAGCCAAGGGACAAGGGGGTTGGAGGCGAACACCGGGGAGCTGTTTTTT. The encoded protein is CASSQGTRGLEANTGELFF.